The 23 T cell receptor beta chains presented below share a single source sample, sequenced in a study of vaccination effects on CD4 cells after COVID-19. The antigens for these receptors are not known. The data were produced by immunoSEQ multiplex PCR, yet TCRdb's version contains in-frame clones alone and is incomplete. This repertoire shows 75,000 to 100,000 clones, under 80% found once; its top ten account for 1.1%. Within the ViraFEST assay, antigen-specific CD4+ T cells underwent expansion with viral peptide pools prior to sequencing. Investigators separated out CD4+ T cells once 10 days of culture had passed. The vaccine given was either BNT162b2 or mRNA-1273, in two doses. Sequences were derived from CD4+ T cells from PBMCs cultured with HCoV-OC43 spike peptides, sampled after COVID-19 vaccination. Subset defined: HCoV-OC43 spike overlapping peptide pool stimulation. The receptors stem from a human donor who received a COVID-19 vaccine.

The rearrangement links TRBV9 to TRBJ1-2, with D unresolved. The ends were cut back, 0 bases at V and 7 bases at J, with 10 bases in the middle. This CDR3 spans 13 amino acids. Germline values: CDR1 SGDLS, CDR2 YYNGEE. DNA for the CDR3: TGTGCCAGCAGCGTAGCTGGGAGCTTTGGCTACACCTTC. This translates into CASSVAGSFGYTF.

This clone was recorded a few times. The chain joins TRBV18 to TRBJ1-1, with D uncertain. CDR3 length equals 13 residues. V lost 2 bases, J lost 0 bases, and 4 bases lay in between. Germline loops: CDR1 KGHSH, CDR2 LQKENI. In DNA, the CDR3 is TGTGCCAGCTCACCAAATCTGAACACTGAAGCTTTCTTT. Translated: CASSPNLNTEAFF.

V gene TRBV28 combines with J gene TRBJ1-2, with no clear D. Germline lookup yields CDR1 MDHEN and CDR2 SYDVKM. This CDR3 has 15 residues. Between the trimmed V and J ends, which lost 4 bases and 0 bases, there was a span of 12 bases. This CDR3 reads CASSSPGGTNYGYTF. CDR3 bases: TGTGCCAGCAGTTCCCCGGGCGGAACTAACTATGGCTACACCTTC.

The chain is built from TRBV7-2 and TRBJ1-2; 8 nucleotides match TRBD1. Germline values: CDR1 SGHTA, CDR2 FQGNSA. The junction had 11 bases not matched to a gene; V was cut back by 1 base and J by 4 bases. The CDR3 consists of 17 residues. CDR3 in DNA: TGTGCCAGCAGCTTAGACCGGGCAGGGGGCGTCGCCTATGGCTACACCTTC. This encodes CASSLDRAGGVAYGYTF.

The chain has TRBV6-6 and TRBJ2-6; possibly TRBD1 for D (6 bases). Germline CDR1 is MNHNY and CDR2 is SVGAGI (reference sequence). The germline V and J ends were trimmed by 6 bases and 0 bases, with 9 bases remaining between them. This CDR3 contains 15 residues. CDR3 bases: TGTGCCAGCAGAACAGGGCCCTCTGGGGCCAACGTCCTGACTTTC. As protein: CASRTGPSGANVLTF.

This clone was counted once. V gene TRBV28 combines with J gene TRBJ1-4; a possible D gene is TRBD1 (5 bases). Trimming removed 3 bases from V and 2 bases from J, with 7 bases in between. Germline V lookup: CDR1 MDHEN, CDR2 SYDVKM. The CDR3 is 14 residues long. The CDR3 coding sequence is TGTGCCAGCAGTTTTCAGGGTACTAATGAAAAACTGTTTTTT. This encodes CASSFQGTNEKLFF.

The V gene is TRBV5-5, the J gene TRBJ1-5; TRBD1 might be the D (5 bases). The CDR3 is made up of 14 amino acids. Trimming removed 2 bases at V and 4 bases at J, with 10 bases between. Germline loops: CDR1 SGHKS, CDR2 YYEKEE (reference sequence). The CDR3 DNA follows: TGTGCCAGCAGCTTTGGGCAGGGAAATCAGCCCCAGCATTTT. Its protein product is CASSFGQGNQPQHF.

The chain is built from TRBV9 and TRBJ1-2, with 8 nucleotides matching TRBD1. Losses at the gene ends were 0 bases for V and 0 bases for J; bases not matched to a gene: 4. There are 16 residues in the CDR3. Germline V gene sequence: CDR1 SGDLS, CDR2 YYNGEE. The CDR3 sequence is CASSVGGTGPNYGYTF. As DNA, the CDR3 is TGTGCCAGCAGCGTAGGAGGGACAGGACCTAACTATGGCTACACCTTC.

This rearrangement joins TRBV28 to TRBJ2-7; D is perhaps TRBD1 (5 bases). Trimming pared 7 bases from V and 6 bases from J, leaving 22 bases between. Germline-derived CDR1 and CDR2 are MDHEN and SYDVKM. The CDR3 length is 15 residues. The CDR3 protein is CASTAGAVGQGEQYV. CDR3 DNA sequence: TGTGCCAGCACTGCCGGCGCCGTGGGGCAGGGCGAGCAGTACGTC.

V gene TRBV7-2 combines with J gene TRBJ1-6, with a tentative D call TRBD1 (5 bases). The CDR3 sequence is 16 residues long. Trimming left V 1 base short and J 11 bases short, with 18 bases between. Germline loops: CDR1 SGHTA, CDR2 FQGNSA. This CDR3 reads CASSLEGGAGGAPLHF. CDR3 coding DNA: TGTGCCAGCAGCTTAGAGGGTGGGGCCGGCGGGGCACCCCTCCACTTT.

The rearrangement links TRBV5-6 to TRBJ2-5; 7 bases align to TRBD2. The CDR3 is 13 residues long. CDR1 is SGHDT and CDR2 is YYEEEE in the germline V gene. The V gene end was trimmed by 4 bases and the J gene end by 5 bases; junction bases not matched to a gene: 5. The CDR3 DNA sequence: TGTGCCAGCAGCCGGGGGGAGGGGGAGACCCAGTACTTC. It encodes CASSRGEGETQYF.

CDR3 region: CASSLQTGGGKTQYF. The CDR3 DNA sequence: TGTGCCAGCTCCCTCCAAACAGGGGGCGGAAAGACCCAGTACTTC. This chain uses TRBV18 with TRBJ2-5; 9 bases align to TRBD1. The germline gives CDR1 KGHSH, CDR2 LQKENI. V gave up 6 bases and J gave up 6 bases; unmatched junction bases: 11. This CDR3 comprises 15 residues.

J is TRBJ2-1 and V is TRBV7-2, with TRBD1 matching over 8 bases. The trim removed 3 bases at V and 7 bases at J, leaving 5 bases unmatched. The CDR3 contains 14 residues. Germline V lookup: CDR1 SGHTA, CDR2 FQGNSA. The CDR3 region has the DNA TGTGCCAGCAGCTTCCAGGGGGCGCGGAATGAGCAGTTCTTC. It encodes CASSFQGARNEQFF.

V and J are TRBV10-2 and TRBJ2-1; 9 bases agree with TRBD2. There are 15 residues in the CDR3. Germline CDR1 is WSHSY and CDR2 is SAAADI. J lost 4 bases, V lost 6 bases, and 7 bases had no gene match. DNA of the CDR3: TGCGCCAGCAGAGTGCGGGGGGGTGGGTACAATGAGCAGTTCTTC. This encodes CASRVRGGGYNEQFF.

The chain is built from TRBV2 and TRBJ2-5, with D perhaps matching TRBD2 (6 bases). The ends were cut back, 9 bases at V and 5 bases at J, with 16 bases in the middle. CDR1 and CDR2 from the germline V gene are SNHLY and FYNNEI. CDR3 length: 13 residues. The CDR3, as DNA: TGTGCCAGTATACGGGACTGGGAGGAGACCCAGTACTTC. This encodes CASIRDWEETQYF.

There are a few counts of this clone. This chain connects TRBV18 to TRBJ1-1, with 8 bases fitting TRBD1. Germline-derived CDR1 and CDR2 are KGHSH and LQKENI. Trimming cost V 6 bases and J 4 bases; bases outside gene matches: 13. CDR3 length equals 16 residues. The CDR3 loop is CASSPDRVAVGTEAFF. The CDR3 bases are TGTGCCAGCTCGCCGGACAGGGTGGCTGTCGGCACTGAAGCTTTCTTT. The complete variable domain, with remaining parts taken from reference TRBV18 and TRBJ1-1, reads NAGVMQNPRHLVRRRGQEARLRCSPMKGHSHVYWYRQLPEEGLKFMVYLQKENIIDESGMPKERFSAEFPKEGPSILRIQQVVRGDSAAYFCASSPDRVAVGTEAFFGQGTRLTVV.

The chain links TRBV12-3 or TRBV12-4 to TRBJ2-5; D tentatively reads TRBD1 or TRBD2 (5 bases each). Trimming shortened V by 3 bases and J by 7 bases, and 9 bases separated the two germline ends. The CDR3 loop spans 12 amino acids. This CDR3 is CASSFRDGTQYF. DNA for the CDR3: TGTGCCAGCAGTTTCAGGGACGGGACCCAGTACTTC.

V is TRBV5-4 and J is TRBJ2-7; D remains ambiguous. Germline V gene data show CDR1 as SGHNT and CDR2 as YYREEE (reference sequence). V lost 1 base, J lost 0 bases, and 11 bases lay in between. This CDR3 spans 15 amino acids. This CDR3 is CASSLLSISSYEQYV. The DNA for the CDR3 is TGTGCCAGCAGCTTGTTATCCATAAGCTCCTACGAGCAGTACGTC.

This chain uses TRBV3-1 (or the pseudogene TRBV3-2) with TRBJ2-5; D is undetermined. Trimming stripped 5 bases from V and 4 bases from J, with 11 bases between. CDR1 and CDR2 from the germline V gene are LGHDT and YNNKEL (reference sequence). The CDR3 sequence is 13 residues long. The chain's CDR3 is CASSFGRRETQYF. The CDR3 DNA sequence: TGTGCCAGCAGCTTCGGACGTCGAGAGACCCAGTACTTC.

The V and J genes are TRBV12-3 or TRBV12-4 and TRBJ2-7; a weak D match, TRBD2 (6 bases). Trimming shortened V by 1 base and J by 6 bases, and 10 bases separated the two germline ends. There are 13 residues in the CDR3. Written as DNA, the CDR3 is TGTGCCAGCAGTTTAGTGTACGGGGGCGAGCAGTACGTC. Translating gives CASSLVYGGEQYV.

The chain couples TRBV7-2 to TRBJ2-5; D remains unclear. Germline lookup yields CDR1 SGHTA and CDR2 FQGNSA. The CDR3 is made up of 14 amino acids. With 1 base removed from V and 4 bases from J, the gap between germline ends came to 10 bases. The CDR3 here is CASSLVGLIETQYF. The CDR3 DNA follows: TGTGCCAGCAGCTTAGTAGGGCTGATAGAGACCCAGTACTTC.

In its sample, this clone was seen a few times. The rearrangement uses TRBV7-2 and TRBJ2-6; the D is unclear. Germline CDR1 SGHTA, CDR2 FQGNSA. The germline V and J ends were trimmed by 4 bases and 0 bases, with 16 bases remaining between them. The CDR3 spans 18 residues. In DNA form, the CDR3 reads TGTGCCAGCAGCTATAAGCCAGGATCCTACTCTGGGGCCAACGTCCTGACTTTC. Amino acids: CASSYKPGSYSGANVLTF.

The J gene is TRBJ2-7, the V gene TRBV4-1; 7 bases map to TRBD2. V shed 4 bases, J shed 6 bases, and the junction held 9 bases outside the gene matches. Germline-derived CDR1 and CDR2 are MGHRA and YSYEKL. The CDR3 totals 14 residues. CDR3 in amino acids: CASSLTAGGGEQYV. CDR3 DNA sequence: TGCGCCAGCAGCCTCACCGCTGGCGGGGGCGAGCAGTACGTC.